A single sample is the source of the 9 T cell receptor beta chains below, sequenced in a study of a mutant IDH1 vaccine in newly diagnosed glioma. No antigen has been identified for these receptors. Sequenced by immunoSEQ multiplex PCR; TCRdb stores in-frame clones only, minus some. The sample records around 69,000 clones, around 87% being singletons. Time point here: week 35, safety follow-up. Doses consisted of 300 ug of mutant IDH1 20-mer peptide each, paired with topical imiquimod. This sample comprised PBMCs, obtained from a glioma patient whose treatment included an IDH1 peptide vaccine. These receptors all stem from a man younger than 45 with glioma.

V is TRBV5-1 and J is TRBJ2-3; maybe TRBD2 (6 bases). Between the trimmed V and J ends, which lost 4 bases and 0 bases, there was a span of 15 bases. Germline CDR1 SGHRS, CDR2 YFSETQ. This CDR3 comprises 16 residues. This CDR3 reads CASSIFARGSTDTQYF. The CDR3 nucleotides are TGCGCCAGCAGCATTTTTGCGCGGGGTAGCACAGATACGCAGTATTTT.

The chain is built from TRBV7-8 and TRBJ2-7; TRBD2 aligns across 9 bases. From germline, CDR1 is SGHVS and CDR2 FQNEAQ. V lost 2 bases to trimming and J lost 0 bases; unmatched junction nucleotides: 8. CDR3 length equals 17 residues. The CDR3 sequence is CASSLRGRAGGSYEQYF. In nucleotides, the CDR3 is TGTGCCAGCAGCTTACGCGGGAGGGCCGGGGGCTCCTACGAGCAGTACTTC.

V usage is TRBV5-6 and J usage is TRBJ2-3; D ambiguous. The CDR3 is 15 amino acids. The V gene lost 4 bases and the J gene lost 0 bases, with 12 bases spanning the gap. The germline V gene has CDR1 SGHDT and CDR2 YYEEEE. The CDR3 sequence is CASSPSGPSTDTQYF. The CDR3 DNA reads as TGTGCCAGCAGCCCGTCAGGCCCTAGCACAGATACGCAGTATTTT.

The chain employs TRBV27 and TRBJ2-7, with D uncertain. Trimming cost V 3 bases and J 0 bases, with 6 bases left between them. CDR1 is MNHEY and CDR2 is SMNVEV in the germline V gene (reference sequence). The CDR3 consists of 13 residues. The CDR3 nucleotides are TGTGCCAGCAGTTTCGGTATCTCCTACGAGCAGTACTTC. Translating gives CASSFGISYEQYF.

This clone showed up just a few times. The chain combines TRBV9 with TRBJ2-2, with D perhaps matching TRBD1 or TRBD2 (5 bases each). Trimming stripped 3 bases from V and 5 bases from J, with 17 bases between. This CDR3 is 16 amino acids long. Germline V gives CDR1 SGDLS, CDR2 YYNGEE. The CDR3 region has the DNA TGTGCCAGCAGCGAGAGGGGCGGGCAGACTACCGGGGAGCTGTTTTTT. It specifies CASSERGGQTTGELFF.

The chain recombines TRBV28 with TRBJ1-2; D is unresolved. The CDR3 has 11 residues. In germline, CDR1 is MDHEN, CDR2 SYDVKM. Trimming removed 8 bases from V and 3 bases from J, with 7 bases in between. The CDR3: CASEGYYGYTF. The DNA of the CDR3 is TGTGCCAGCGAGGGCTACTATGGCTACACCTTC.

The V call is TRBV7-6, the J call TRBJ2-2, with D tentatively TRBD2 (5 bases). Germline assignment: CDR1 SGHVS and CDR2 FNYEAQ. The CDR3 covers 16 residues. V was cut by 10 bases and J by 1 base, with 19 bases left in between. CDR3 region: CATHPGVGRNTGELFF. The CDR3 nucleotides are TGTGCCACCCACCCCGGGGTTGGGCGGAACACCGGGGAGCTGTTTTTT.

The V call is TRBV5-1, the J call TRBJ2-5; tentatively, D is TRBD2 (6 bases). This CDR3 region has 18 residues. Trimming left V 2 bases short and J 1 base short, with 21 bases between. In germline, CDR1 is SGHRS, CDR2 YFSETQ. The CDR3, as DNA: TGCGCCAGCAGCTTTTCCACGTATCCAGCGGGCCGCCAAGAGACCCAGTACTTC. Protein: CASSFSTYPAGRQETQYF.

CDR3 DNA: TGTGCCAGCAGCTTTTATGAGACCCAGTACTTC. It translates to CASSFYETQYF. V and J are TRBV5-8 and TRBJ2-5; D remains ambiguous. This CDR3 comprises 11 residues. With 2 bases removed from V and 5 bases from J, the gap between germline ends came to 4 bases. Germline assignment: CDR1 SGHTS and CDR2 YDEGEE.